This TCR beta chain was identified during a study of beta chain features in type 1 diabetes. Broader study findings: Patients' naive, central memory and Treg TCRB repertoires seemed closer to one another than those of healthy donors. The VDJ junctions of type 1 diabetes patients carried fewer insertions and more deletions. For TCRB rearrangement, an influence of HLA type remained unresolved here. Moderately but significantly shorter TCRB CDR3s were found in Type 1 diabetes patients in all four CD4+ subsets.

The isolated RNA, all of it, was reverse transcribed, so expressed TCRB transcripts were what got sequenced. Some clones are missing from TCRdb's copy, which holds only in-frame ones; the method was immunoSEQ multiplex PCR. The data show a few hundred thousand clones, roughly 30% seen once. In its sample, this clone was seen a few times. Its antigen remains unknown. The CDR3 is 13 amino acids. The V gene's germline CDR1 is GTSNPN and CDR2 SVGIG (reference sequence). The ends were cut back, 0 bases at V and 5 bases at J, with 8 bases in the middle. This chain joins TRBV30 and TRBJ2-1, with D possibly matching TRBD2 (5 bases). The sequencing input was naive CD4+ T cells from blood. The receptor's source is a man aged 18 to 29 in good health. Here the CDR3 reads CAWSVGINNEQFF. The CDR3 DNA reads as TGTGCCTGGAGTGTCGGGATTAACAATGAGCAGTTCTTC.